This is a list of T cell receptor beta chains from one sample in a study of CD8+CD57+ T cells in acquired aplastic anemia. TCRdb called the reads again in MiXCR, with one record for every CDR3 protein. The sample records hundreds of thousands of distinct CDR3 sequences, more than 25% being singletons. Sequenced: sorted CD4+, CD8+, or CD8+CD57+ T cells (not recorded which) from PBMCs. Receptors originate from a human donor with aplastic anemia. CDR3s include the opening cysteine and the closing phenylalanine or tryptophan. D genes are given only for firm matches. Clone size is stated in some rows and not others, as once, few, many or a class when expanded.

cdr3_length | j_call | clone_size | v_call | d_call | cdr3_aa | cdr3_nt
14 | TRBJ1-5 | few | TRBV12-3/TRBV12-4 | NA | CASSLMVSNQPQHF | TGTGCCAGCAGTTTAATGGTCAGCAATCAGCCCCAGCATTTT
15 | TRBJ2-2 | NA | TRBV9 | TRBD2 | CASSVLAGVTGELFF | TGTGCCAGCAGCGTGCTAGCGGGGGTGACCGGGGAGCTGTTTTTT
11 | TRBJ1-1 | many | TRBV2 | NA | CASSRATEAFF | TGTGCCAGCAGTAGGGCCACTGAAGCTTTCTTT
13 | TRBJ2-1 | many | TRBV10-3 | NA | CAISDRLNNEQFF | TGTGCCATCAGTGATCGTCTTAACAATGAGCAGTTCTTC
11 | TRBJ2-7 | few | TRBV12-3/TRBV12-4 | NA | CASSLGGGQYF | TGTGCCAGCAGTTTGGGGGGTGGGCAGTACTTC
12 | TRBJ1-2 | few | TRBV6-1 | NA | CASSSLGRGYTF | TGTGCCAGCAGCTCCCTTGGGAGAGGCTACACCTTC
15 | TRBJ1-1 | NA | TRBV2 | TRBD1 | CASTGQGFMNTEAFF | TGTGCCAGCACTGGACAGGGCTTCATGAACACTGAAGCTTTCTTT
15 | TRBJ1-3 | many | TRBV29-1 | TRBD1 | CSVEDLDRGGNTIYF | TGCAGCGTTGAAGATCTGGACAGGGGTGGAAACACCATATATTTT
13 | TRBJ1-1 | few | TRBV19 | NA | CASMVRVNTEAFF | TGTGCCAGTATGGTAAGGGTGAACACTGAAGCTTTCTTT
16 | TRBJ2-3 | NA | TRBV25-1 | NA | CASSGLGMGETDTQYF | TGTGCCAGCAGTGGACTTGGGATGGGGGAGACAGATACGCAGTATTTT
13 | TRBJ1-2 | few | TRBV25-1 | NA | CATWQGVDYGYTF | TGTGCCACCTGGCAGGGAGTTGACTATGGCTACACCTTC
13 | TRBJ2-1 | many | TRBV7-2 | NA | CASSIKGGNEQFF | TGTGCCAGCAGCATTAAAGGAGGCAATGAGCAGTTCTTC
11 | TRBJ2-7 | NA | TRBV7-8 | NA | CATLDTYEQYF | TGTGCCACCCTGGATACCTACGAGCAGTACTTC
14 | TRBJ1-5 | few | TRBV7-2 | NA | CASSLQGHNQPQHF | TGTGCCAGCAGCTTACAAGGGCACAATCAGCCCCAGCATTTT
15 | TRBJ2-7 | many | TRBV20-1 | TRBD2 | CSARVGTSGTYEQYF | TGCAGTGCTAGAGTGGGGACTAGCGGTACCTACGAGCAGTACTTC
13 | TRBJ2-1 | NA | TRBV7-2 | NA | CASKGTVGNEQFF | TGTGCCAGCAAAGGGACTGTAGGCAATGAGCAGTTCTTC
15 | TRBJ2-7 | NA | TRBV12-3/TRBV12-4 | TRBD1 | CASSLKAGTGVEQYF | TGTGCCAGCAGTTTGAAGGCCGGGACAGGGGTCGAGCAGTACTTC
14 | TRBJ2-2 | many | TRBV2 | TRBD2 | CASKTSADTGELFF | TGTGCCAGCAAGACTAGCGCTGACACCGGGGAGCTGTTTTTT
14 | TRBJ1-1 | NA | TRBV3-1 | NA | CASSQDTTGAEAFF | TGTGCCAGCAGCCAAGATACTACTGGCGCTGAAGCTTTCTTT
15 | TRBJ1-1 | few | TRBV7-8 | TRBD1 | CASSLGQGLSTEAFF | TGTGCCAGCAGCTTAGGACAGGGGTTAAGCACTGAAGCTTTCTTT
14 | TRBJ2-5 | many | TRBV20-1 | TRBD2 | CSAGTSGRLETQYF | TGCAGTGCTGGGACTAGCGGGAGGTTAGAGACCCAGTACTTC
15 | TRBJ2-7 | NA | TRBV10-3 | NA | CASSLTAFSPYEQYF | TGTGCCAGCAGTCTTACAGCATTTTCTCCCTACGAGCAGTACTTC
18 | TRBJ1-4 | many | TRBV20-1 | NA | CSASFRAGLISTNEKLFF | TGCAGTGCTAGCTTTAGGGCAGGGTTGATTTCAACTAATGAAAAACTGTTTTTT
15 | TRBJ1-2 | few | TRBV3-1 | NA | CASRGTVEWAGGYTF | TGTGCCAGCCGGGGGACGGTTGAGTGGGCAGGGGGCTACACCTTC
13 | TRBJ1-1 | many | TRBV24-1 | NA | CATSDRMNTEAFF | TGTGCCACCAGTGACCGGATGAACACTGAAGCTTTCTTT
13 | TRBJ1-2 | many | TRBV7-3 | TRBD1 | CASSPQTGGVYTF | TGTGCCAGCAGCCCACAGACAGGGGGCGTCTACACCTTC
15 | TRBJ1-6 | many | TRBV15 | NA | CTTGDLSSYNSPLHF | TGTACCACCGGAGACTTGAGCTCCTATAATTCACCCCTCCACTTT
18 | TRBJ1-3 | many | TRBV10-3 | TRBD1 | CAISEPLSGGASGNTIYF | TGTGCCATCAGTGAGCCACTCTCAGGGGGGGCCTCTGGAAACACCATATATTTT
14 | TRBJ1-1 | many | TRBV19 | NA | CASSIDLGTTEAFF | TGTGCCAGTAGTATAGATCTCGGAACAACTGAAGCTTTCTTT
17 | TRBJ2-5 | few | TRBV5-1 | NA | CASSLANGGQYQETQYF | TGCGCCAGCAGCTTGGCGAACGGGGGCCAGTACCAAGAGACCCAGTACTTC
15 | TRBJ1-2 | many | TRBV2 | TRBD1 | CATTDRAISNYGYTF | TGTGCCACCACGGACAGGGCGATATCTAACTATGGCTACACCTTC
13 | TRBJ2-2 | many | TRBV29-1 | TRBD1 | CSTDRANTGELFF | TGCAGCACAGACAGGGCGAACACCGGGGAGCTGTTTTTT
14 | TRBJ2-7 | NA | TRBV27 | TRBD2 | CASSFSGSNYEQYF | TGTGCCAGCAGTTTTAGCGGGAGCAACTACGAGCAGTACTTC
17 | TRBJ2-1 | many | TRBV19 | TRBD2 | CASSKGTSGRQYNEQFF | TGTGCCAGTAGTAAGGGGACTAGCGGGAGGCAATACAATGAGCAGTTCTTC
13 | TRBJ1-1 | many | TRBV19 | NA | CAARGIWPTEAFF | TGTGCCGCGAGAGGTATTTGGCCCACTGAAGCTTTCTTT
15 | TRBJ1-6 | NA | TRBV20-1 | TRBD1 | CSARDLGQGNSPLHF | TGCAGTGCTAGAGATCTAGGACAGGGGAATTCACCCCTCCACTTT
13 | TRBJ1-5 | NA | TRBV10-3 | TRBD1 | CARGTGRHRPQHF | TGTGCCCGTGGGACAGGGAGGCATCGGCCCCAGCATTTT
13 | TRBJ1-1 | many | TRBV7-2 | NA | CASRGQEETEAFF | TGTGCCAGCAGGGGTCAGGAGGAAACTGAAGCTTTCTTT
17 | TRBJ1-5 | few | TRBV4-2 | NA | CASSTVLGGSSNQPQHF | TGTGCCAGCAGCACTGTCCTTGGTGGCTCCAGCAATCAGCCCCAGCATTTT
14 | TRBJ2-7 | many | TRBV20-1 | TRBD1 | CSARGQPAAYEQYF | TGCAGTGCTAGGGGACAGCCCGCGGCCTACGAGCAGTACTTC
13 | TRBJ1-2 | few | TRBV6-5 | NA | CASSSRQNYGYTF | TGTGCCAGCAGTTCGCGGCAAAACTATGGCTACACCTTC